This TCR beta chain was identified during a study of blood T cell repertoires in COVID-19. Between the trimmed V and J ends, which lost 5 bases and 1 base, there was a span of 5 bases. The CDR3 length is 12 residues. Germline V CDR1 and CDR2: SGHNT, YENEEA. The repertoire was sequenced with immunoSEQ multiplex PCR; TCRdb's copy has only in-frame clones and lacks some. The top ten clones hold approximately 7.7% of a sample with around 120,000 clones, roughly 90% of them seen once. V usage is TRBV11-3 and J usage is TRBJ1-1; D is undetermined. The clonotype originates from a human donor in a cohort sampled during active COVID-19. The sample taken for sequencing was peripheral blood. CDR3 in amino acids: CASSPGNTEAFF. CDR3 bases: TGTGCCAGCAGCCCAGGGAACACTGAAGCTTTCTTT.